Listed below are T cell receptor beta chains from one sample, sequenced in a study of blood T cells in healthy people across ages. TCRdb passed the 5' RACE reads through MiXCR, listing each CDR3 protein once. Seen here are roughly 1.5 million distinct CDR3 sequences, roughly 43% observed once, and the top ten hold around 4%. The material sequenced was blood. These receptors were obtained from a woman under 30 in good health. Both conserved end residues are part of each CDR3. Each record gives: V gene, D gene, J gene, clone size, CDR3 DNA, CDR3 protein. A D gene is named only where the DNA matches it firmly. Rows may omit the clone size; those that give it use once, few, many or a size class.

v_call: TRBV12-3/TRBV12-4; d_call: NA; j_call: TRBJ1-2; clone_size: NA; cdr3_nt: TGTGCCAGCAGTTTATCCTCGCGAGACGGCTACACCTTC; cdr3_aa: CASSLSSRDGYTF
v_call: TRBV20-1; d_call: NA; j_call: TRBJ2-7; clone_size: NA; cdr3_nt: TGCAGTGCTCTTTCTAGCGTCAGCACCTACGAGCAGTACTTC; cdr3_aa: CSALSSVSTYEQYF
v_call: TRBV6-5; d_call: NA; j_call: TRBJ2-2; clone_size: NA; cdr3_nt: TGTGCCAGCAGTACACCAGGGGGGGGCAACGGGGAGCTGTTTTTT; cdr3_aa: CASSTPGGGNGELFF
v_call: TRBV2; d_call: TRBD2; j_call: TRBJ2-7; clone_size: NA; cdr3_nt: TGTGCCAGCAGTGTACTAGCGAATTCCTACGAGCAGTACTTC; cdr3_aa: CASSVLANSYEQYF
v_call: TRBV3-1; d_call: TRBD2; j_call: TRBJ2-1; clone_size: NA; cdr3_nt: TGTGCCAGCAGCCAAGGCGGGGGGGCGAATGAGCAGTTCTTC; cdr3_aa: CASSQGGGANEQFF
v_call: TRBV20-1; d_call: TRBD1; j_call: TRBJ2-7; clone_size: NA; cdr3_nt: TGCAGTGCTTGGGTGGGGACAGCTTTTGAGCAGTACTTC; cdr3_aa: CSAWVGTAFEQYF
v_call: TRBV5-1; d_call: NA; j_call: TRBJ2-3; clone_size: NA; cdr3_nt: TGCGCCAGCAGCTTGGCCGGCAGGGTCGGAGGTACGCAGTATTTT; cdr3_aa: CASSLAGRVGGTQYF
v_call: TRBV5-5; d_call: TRBD1; j_call: TRBJ1-2; clone_size: few; cdr3_nt: TGTGCCAGCAGTCCAGACAGGGGTCTATATGGCTACACCTTC; cdr3_aa: CASSPDRGLYGYTF
v_call: TRBV20-1; d_call: NA; j_call: TRBJ2-2; clone_size: NA; cdr3_nt: TGCAGTGCCGGTATGGTCACCGGGGAGCTGTTTTTT; cdr3_aa: CSAGMVTGELFF
v_call: TRBV28; d_call: NA; j_call: TRBJ1-3; clone_size: NA; cdr3_nt: TGTGCCAGCAGTTTATCGCAACCTGGAAACACCATATATTTT; cdr3_aa: CASSLSQPGNTIYF
v_call: TRBV5-1; d_call: NA; j_call: TRBJ2-3; clone_size: NA; cdr3_nt: TGCGCCAGCAGCCCCTGGGAGGAGGCAGGGGATACGCAGTATTTT; cdr3_aa: CASSPWEEAGDTQYF
v_call: TRBV12-3/TRBV12-4; d_call: NA; j_call: TRBJ1-1; clone_size: NA; cdr3_nt: TGTGCCAGCAGCCAACGGCAGCAGAACACTGAAGCTTTCTTT; cdr3_aa: CASSQRQQNTEAFF
v_call: TRBV10-3; d_call: TRBD1; j_call: TRBJ1-2; clone_size: NA; cdr3_nt: TGTGCCACCTCGGACAGGGGCCGACGTGATGGCTACACCTTC; cdr3_aa: CATSDRGRRDGYTF
v_call: TRBV15; d_call: TRBD2; j_call: TRBJ2-3; clone_size: once; cdr3_nt: TGTGCCACCAGGACTAGCGGGTTACACACAGATACGCAGTATTTT; cdr3_aa: CATRTSGLHTDTQYF
v_call: TRBV27; d_call: TRBD1; j_call: TRBJ1-5; clone_size: few; cdr3_nt: TGTGCCAGCAGTTCCGGACAGGGGGTCAATCAGCCCCAGCATTTT; cdr3_aa: CASSSGQGVNQPQHF
v_call: TRBV7-9; d_call: NA; j_call: TRBJ2-1; clone_size: few; cdr3_nt: TGTGCCAGCAGCACCCTCGGGGCCTACAATATTGAGCAGTTCTTC; cdr3_aa: CASSTLGAYNIEQFF
v_call: TRBV9; d_call: NA; j_call: TRBJ1-5; clone_size: NA; cdr3_nt: TGTGCCAGCAGCGTGGTCAGGGGAAGCAATCAGCCCCAGCATTTT; cdr3_aa: CASSVVRGSNQPQHF
v_call: TRBV5-1; d_call: NA; j_call: TRBJ2-1; clone_size: NA; cdr3_nt: TGCGCCAGCAGCCATCGCTCGGGGTCCTCCTACAATGAGCAGTTCTTC; cdr3_aa: CASSHRSGSSYNEQFF
v_call: TRBV27; d_call: NA; j_call: TRBJ1-4; clone_size: NA; cdr3_nt: TGTGCCAGCAGTGTTGACAGGTTATCATCAAAACTGTTTTTT; cdr3_aa: CASSVDRLSSKLFF
v_call: TRBV29-1; d_call: TRBD1; j_call: TRBJ1-1; clone_size: few; cdr3_nt: TGCAGCGTTGAACGGACAGGTGTAGACACTGAAGCTTTCTTT; cdr3_aa: CSVERTGVDTEAFF
v_call: TRBV5-1; d_call: TRBD1; j_call: TRBJ2-3; clone_size: NA; cdr3_nt: TGCGCCAGCAGTAGGGACAGCTTACCCACAGATACGCAGTATTTT; cdr3_aa: CASSRDSLPTDTQYF
v_call: TRBV9; d_call: TRBD2; j_call: TRBJ2-3; clone_size: NA; cdr3_nt: TGTGCCAGCAGCGTAGATGCGGGAGTGGCGGCAGATACGCAGTATTTT; cdr3_aa: CASSVDAGVAADTQYF
v_call: TRBV7-9; d_call: NA; j_call: TRBJ2-3; clone_size: NA; cdr3_nt: TGTGCCAGCAGATGGGGGTCCGCAGATACGCAGTATTTT; cdr3_aa: CASRWGSADTQYF
v_call: TRBV4-2; d_call: NA; j_call: TRBJ2-1; clone_size: NA; cdr3_nt: TGTGCCAGCAGCCAAGATCTTTTCCGCAGGGTTTACAATGAGCGGTTCTTC; cdr3_aa: CASSQDLFRRVYNERFF
v_call: TRBV7-9; d_call: TRBD2; j_call: TRBJ2-5; clone_size: few; cdr3_nt: TGTGCCAGCAGCTTTCCGGGACTAGCGGGAGTTAGTGAGCAGTACTTC; cdr3_aa: CASSFPGLAGVSEQYF
v_call: TRBV2; d_call: NA; j_call: TRBJ1-3; clone_size: NA; cdr3_nt: TGTGCCAGCAGGCGGGAAAACGGTTATAGGGACACCATATATTTT; cdr3_aa: CASRRENGYRDTIYF
v_call: TRBV29-1; d_call: TRBD1; j_call: TRBJ1-2; clone_size: few; cdr3_nt: TGCAGCGTTGTACAGGGGATGGATGGCTACACCTTC; cdr3_aa: CSVVQGMDGYTF
v_call: TRBV7-2; d_call: TRBD2; j_call: TRBJ2-3; clone_size: few; cdr3_nt: TGTGCCAGCAGCAACCCGGGACTAGCGGGAGGGCCGACAGATACGCAGTATTTT; cdr3_aa: CASSNPGLAGGPTDTQYF
v_call: TRBV20-1; d_call: TRBD1; j_call: TRBJ1-1; clone_size: many; cdr3_nt: TGCAGTGCTAGGACAGGGACGAACACTGAAGCTTTCTTT; cdr3_aa: CSARTGTNTEAFF
v_call: TRBV25-1; d_call: NA; j_call: TRBJ2-1; clone_size: few; cdr3_nt: TGTGCCAGCAGTGACCCCTCGACTGCACCTAAAGGACGAAATGAGCAGTTCTTC; cdr3_aa: CASSDPSTAPKGRNEQFF
v_call: TRBV20-1; d_call: TRBD1; j_call: TRBJ1-5; clone_size: NA; cdr3_nt: TGCAGTGCCCCGTCTGGGACAGGTTATAGCAATCAGCCCCAGCATTTT; cdr3_aa: CSAPSGTGYSNQPQHF